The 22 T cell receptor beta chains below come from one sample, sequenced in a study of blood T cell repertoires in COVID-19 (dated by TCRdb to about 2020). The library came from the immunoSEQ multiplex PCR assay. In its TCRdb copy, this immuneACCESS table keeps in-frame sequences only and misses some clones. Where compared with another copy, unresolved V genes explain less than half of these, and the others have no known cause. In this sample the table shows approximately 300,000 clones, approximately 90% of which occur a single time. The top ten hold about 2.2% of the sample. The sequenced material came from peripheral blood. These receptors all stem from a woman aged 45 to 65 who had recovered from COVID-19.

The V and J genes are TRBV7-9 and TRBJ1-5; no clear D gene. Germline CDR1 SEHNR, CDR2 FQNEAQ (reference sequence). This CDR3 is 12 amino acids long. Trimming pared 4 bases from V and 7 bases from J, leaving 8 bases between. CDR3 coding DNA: TGTGCCAGCAGCTCCCACTCCCAGCCCCAGCATTTT. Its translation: CASSSHSQPQHF.

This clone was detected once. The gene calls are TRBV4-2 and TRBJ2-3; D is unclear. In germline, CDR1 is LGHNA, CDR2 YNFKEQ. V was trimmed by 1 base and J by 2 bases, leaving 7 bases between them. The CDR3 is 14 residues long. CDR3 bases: TGTGCCAGCAGCCAAGCGGGTTACACAGATACGCAGTATTTT. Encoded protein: CASSQAGYTDTQYF.

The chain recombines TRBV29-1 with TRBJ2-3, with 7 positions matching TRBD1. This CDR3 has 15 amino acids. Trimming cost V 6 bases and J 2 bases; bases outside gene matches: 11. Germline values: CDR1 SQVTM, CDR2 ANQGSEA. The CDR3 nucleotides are TGCAGCGTGGACAGGACCCTGACTAACACAGATACGCAGTATTTT. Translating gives CSVDRTLTNTDTQYF.

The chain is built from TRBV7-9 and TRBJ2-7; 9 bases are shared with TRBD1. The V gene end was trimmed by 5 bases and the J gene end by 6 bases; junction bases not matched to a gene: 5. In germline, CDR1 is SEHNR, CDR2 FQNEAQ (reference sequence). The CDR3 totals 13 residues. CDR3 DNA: TGTGCCAGCAGCCTTGGGACAGGGCGCGAGCAGTACTTC. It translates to CASSLGTGREQYF.

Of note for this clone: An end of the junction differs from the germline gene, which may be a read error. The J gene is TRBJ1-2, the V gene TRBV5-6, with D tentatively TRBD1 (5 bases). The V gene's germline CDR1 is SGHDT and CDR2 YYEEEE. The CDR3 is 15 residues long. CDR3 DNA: TGTGCCAGCGGCTTAGACACCTCCTGGGGGGATGGCTACACCTTC. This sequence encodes CASGLDTSWGDGYTF.

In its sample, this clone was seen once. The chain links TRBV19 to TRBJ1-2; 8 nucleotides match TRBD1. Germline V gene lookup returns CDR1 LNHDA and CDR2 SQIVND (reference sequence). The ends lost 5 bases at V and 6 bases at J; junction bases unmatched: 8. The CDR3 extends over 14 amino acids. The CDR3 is CASSGGGQADGYTF. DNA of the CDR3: TGTGCCAGTAGTGGTGGGGGACAGGCGGATGGCTACACCTTC.

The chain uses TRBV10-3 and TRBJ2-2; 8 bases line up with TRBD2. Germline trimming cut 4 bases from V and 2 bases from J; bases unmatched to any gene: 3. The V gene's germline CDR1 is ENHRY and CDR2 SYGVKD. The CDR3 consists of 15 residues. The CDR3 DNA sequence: TGTGCCATCAGTGGCACTAGCGGCAACACCGGGGAGCTGTTTTTT. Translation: CAISGTSGNTGELFF.

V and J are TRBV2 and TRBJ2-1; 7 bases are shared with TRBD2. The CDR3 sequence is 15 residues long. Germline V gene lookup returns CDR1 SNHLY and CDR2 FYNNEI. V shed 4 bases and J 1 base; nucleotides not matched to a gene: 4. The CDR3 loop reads CASSVSGQSYNEQFF. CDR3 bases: TGTGCCAGCAGTGTTAGCGGGCAATCCTACAATGAGCAGTTCTTC.

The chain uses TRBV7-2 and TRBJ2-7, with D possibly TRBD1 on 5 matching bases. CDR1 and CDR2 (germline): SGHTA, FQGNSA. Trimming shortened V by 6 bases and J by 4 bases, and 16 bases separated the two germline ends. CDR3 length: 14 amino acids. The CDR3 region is CASSMGRGGYEQYF. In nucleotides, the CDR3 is TGTGCCAGCAGTATGGGAAGGGGCGGTTACGAGCAGTACTTC. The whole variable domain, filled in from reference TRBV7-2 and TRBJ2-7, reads GAGVSQSPSNKVTEKGKDVELRCDPISGHTALYWYRQSLGQGLEFLIYFQGNSAPDKSGLPSDRFSAERTGGSVSTLTIQRTQQEDSAVYLCASSMGRGGYEQYFGPGTRLTVT.

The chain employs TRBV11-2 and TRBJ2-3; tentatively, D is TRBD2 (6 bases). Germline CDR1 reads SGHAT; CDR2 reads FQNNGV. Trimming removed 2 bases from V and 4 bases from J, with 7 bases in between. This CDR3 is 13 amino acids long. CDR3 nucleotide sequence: TGTGCCAGCAGCTTACCGGGAGCAGATACGCAGTATTTT. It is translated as CASSLPGADTQYF.

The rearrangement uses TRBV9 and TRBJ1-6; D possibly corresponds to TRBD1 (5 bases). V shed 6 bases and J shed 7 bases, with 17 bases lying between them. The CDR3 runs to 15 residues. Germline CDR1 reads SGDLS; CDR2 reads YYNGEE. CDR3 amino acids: CASTYGTDGNSPLHF. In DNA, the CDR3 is TGTGCCAGCACCTACGGGACTGATGGAAATTCACCCCTCCACTTT.

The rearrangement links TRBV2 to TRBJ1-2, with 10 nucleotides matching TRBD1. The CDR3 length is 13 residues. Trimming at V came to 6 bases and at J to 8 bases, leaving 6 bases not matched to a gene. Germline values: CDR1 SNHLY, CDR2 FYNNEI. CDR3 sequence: CASRTRTGGGYTF. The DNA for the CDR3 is TGTGCCAGCAGGACAAGGACAGGGGGAGGCTACACCTTC.

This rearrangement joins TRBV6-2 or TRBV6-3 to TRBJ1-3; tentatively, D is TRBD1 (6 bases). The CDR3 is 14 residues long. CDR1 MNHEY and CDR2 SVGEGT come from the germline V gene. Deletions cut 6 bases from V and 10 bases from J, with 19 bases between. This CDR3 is CASSPTGAVPTIYF. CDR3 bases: TGTGCCAGCAGCCCGACAGGTGCCGTACCTACCATATATTTT.

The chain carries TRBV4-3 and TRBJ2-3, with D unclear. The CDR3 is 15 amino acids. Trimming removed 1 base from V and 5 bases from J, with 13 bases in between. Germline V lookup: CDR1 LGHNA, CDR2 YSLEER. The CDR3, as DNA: TGCGCCAGCAGCCAAGTCTCAGCCCCGGGAGATACGCAGTATTTT. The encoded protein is CASSQVSAPGDTQYF.

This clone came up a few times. The CDR3 region is CASSFQGAYGYTF. The CDR3 DNA reads as TGTGCCAGCAGTTTCCAGGGCGCCTATGGCTACACCTTC. V gene TRBV27 combines with J gene TRBJ1-2, with a weak D call TRBD1 (5 bases). The CDR3 has 13 residues. V shed 3 bases and J shed 4 bases, with 9 bases lying between them. Looked up from germline, CDR1 is MNHEY and CDR2 is SMNVEV (reference sequence).

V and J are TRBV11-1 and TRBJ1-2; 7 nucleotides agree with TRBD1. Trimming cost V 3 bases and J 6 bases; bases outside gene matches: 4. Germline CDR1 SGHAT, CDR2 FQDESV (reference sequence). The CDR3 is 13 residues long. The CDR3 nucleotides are TGTGCCAGCAGCTTTTGGACAGGCCATGGCTACACCTTC. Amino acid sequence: CASSFWTGHGYTF.

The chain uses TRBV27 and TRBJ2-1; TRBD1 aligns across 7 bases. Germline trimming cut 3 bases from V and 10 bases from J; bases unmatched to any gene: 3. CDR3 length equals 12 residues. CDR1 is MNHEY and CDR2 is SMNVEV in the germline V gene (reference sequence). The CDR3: CASSLTGNEQFF. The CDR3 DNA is TGTGCCAGCAGTTTGACAGGGAACGAGCAGTTCTTC.

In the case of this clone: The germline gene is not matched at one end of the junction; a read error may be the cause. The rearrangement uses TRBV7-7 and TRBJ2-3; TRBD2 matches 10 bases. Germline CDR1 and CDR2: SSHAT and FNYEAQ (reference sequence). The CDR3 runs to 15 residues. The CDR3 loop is CASSLTSGSTDTQYF. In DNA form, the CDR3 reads TGTGCTAGCAGCTTGACTAGCGGGAGCACAGATACGCAGTATTTT.

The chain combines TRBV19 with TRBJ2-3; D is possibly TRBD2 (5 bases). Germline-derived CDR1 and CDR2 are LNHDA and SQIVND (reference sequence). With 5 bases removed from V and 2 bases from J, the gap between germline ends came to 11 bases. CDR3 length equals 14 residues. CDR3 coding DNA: TGTGCCAGTAGTTATGAGGGCTTCACAGATACGCAGTATTTT. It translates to CASSYEGFTDTQYF.

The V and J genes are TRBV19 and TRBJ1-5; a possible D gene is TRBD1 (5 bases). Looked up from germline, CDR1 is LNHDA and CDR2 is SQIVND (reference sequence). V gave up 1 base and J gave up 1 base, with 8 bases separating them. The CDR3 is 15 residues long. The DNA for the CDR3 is TGTGCCAGTAGTATAGTCGGGGGGAGCAATCAGCCCCAGCATTTT. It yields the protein CASSIVGGSNQPQHF.

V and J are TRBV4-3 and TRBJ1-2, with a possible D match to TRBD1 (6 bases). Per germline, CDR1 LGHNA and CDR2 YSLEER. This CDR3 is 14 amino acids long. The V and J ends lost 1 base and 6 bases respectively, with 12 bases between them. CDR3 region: CASSQGQDLDGYTF. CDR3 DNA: TGCGCCAGCAGCCAAGGACAGGATCTTGATGGCTACACCTTC.

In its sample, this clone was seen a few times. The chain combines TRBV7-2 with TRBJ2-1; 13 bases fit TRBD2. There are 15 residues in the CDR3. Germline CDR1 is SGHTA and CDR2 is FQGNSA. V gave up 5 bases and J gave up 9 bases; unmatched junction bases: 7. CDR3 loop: CASSPTSGRVFEQFF. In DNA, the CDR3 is TGTGCCAGCAGCCCCACTAGCGGGAGGGTGTTTGAGCAGTTCTTC.